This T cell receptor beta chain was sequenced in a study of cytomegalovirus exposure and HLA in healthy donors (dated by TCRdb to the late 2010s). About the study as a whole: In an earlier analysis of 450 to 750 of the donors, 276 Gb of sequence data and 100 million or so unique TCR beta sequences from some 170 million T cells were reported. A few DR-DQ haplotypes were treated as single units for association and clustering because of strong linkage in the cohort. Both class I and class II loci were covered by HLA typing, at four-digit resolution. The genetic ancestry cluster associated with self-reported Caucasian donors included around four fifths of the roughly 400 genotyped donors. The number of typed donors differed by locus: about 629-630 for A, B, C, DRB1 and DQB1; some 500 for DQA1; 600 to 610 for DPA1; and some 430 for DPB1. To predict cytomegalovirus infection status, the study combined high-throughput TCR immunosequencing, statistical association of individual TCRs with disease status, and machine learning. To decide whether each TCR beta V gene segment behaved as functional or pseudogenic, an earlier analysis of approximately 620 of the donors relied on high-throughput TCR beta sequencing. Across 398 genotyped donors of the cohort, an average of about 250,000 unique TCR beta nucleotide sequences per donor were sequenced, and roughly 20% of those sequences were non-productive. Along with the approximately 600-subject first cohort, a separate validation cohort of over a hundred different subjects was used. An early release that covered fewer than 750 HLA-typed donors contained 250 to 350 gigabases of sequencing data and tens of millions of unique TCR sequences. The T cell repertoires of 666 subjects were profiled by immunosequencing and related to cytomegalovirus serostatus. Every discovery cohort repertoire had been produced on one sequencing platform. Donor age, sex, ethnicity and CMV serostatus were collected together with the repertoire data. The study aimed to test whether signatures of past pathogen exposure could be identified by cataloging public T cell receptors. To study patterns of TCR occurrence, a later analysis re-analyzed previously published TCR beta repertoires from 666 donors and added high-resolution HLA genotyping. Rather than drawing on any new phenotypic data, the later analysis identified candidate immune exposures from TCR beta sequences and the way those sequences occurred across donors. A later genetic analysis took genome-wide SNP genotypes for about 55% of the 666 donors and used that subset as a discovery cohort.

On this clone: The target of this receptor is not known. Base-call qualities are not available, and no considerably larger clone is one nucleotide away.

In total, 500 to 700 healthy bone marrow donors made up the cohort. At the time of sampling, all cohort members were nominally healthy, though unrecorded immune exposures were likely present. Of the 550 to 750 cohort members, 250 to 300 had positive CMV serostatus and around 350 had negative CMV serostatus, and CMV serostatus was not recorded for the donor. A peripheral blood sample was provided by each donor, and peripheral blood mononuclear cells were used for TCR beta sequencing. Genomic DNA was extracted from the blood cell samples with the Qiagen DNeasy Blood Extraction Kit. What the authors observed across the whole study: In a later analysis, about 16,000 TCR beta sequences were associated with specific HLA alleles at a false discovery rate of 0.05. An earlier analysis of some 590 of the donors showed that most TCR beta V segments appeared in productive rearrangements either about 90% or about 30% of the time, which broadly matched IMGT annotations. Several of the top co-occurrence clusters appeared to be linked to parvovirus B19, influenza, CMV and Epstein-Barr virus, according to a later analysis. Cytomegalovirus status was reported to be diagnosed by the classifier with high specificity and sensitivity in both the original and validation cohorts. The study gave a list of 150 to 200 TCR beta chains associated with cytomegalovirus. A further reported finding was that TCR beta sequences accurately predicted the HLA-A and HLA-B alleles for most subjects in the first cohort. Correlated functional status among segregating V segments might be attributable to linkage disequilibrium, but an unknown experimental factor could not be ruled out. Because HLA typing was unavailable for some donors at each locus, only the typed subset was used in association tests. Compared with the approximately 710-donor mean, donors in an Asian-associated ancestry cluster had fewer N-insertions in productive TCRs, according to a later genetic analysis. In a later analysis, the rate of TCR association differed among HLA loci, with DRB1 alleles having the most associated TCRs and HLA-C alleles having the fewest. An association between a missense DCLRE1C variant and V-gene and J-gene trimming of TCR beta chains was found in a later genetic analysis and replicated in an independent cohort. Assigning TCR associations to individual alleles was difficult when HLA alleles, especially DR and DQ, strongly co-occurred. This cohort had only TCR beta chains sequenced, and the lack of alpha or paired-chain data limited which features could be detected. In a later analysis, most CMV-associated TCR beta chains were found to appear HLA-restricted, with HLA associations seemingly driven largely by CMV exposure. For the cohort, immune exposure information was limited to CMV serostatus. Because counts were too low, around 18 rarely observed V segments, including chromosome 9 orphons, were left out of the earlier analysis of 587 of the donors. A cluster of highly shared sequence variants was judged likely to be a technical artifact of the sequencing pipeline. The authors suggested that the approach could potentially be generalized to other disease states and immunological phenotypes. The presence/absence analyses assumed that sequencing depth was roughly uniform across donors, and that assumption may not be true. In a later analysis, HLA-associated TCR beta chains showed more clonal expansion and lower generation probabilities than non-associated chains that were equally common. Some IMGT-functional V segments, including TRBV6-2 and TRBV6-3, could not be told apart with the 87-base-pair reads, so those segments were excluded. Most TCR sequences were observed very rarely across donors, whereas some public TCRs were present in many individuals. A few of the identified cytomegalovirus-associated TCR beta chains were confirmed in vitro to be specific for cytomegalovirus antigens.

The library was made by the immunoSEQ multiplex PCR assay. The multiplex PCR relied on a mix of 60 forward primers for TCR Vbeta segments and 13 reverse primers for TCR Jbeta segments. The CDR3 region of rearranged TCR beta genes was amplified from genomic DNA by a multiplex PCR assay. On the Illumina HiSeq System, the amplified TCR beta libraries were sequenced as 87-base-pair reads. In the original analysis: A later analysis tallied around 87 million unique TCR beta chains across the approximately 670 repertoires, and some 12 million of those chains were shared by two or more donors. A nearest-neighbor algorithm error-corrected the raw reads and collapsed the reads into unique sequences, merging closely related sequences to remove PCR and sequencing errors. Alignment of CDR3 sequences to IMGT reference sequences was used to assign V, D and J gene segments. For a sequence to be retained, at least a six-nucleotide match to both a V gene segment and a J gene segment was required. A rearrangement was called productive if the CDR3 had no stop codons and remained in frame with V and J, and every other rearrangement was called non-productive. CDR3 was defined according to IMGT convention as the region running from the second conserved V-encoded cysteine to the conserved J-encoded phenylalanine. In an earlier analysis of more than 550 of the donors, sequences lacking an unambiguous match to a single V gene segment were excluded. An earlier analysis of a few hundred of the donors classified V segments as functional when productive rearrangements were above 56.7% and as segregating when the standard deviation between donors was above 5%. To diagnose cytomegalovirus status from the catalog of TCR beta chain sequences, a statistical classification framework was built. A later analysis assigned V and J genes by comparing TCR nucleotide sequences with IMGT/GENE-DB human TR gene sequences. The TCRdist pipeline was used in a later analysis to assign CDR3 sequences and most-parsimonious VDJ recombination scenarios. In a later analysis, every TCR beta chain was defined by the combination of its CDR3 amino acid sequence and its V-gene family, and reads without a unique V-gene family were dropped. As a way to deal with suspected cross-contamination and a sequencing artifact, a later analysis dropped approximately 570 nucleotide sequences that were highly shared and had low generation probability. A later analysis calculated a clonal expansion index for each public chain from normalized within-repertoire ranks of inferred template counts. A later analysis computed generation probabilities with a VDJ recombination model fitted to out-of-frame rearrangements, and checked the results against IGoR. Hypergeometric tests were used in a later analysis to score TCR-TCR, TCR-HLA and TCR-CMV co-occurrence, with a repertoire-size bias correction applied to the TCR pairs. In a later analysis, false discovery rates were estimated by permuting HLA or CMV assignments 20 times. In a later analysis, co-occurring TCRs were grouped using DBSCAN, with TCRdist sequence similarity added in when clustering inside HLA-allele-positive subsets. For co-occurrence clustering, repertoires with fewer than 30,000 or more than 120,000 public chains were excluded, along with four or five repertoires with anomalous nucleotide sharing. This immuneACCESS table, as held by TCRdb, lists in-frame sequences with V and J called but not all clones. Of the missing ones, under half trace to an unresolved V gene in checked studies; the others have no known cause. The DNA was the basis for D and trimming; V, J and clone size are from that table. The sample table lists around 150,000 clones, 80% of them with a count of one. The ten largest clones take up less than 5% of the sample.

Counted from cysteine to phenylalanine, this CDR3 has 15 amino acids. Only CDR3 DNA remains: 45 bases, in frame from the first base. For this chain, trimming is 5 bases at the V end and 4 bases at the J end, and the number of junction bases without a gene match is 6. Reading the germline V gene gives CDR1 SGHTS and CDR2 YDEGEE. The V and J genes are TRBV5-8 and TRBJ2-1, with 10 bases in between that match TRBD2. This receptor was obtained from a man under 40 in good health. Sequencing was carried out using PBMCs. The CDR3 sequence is CASSAASGSYNEQFF. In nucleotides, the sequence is TGTGCCAGCAGTGCGGCTAGCGGGAGTTACAATGAGCAGTTCTTC.